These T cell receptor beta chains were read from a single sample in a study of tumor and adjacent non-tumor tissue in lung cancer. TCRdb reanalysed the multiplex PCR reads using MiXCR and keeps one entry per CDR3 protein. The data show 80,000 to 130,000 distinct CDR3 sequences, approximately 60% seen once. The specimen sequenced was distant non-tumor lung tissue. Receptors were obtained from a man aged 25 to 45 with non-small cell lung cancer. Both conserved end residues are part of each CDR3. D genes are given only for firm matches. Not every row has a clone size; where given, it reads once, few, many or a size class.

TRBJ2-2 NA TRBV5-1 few CASSIWSANTGELFF TGCGCCAGCAGCATCTGGTCCGCGAACACCGGGGAGCTGTTTTTT
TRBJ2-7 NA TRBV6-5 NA CVSSYEGPYVQYF TGTGTCAGTAGTTACGAGGGACCGTACGTGCAGTACTTC
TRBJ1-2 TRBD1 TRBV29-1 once CRVGTGVPDYTF TGCCGCGTCGGGACAGGGGTTCCTGACTACACCTTC
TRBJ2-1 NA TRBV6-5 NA CASSYSPVHAPSGLQFF TGTGCCAGCAGTTACTCTCCGGTACACGCCCCGAGTGGCCTGCAGTTCTTC
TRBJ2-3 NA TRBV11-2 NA CASSYPHTDAQYF TGTGCGAGCAGCTACCCTCACACAGATGCGCAGTATTTT
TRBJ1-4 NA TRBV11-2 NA CASCPKASPGQGVF TGTGCCAGCTGCCCTAAGGCATCCCCGGGACAAGGCGTATTT
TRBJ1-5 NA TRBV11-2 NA CASSRGFNQPQHF TGTGCCAGCAGCCGGGGTTTTAATCAGCCCCAGCATTTT
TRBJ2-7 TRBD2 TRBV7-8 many CASSSGLAGGTYEQYF TGTGCCAGCAGCTCAGGACTAGCGGGGGGTACCTACGAGCAGTACTTC
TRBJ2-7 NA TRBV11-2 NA CAGSRGETYEQYF TGTGCCGGCAGCCGAGGTGAGACCTACGAGCAGTACTTC
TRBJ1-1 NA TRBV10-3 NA CAIGEWGSDTEASF TGTGCCATCGGTGAGTGGGGGTCGGACACTGAAGCTTCCTTT
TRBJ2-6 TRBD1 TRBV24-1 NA CATSDFTGTGISGANVLTF TGTGCCACCAGTGATTTCACCGGGACAGGGATCTCTGGGGCCAACGTCCTGACTTTC
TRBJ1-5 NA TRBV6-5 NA CASSREGKDQPEHF TGTGCCAGTAGCAGGGAGGGGAAGGATCAGCCCGAGCATTTT